What follows are 21 T cell receptor beta chains derived from one specimen sequenced in a study of CD8 T cells in ankylosing spondylitis. Notes on the study in general: Fewer than ten highly homologous variants made up a TCR beta motif that seemed to typify ankylosing spondylitis blood.

TCRdb itself ran the 5' RACE reads through MiXCR, one entry per CDR3 protein. The sample includes 350,000 to 450,000 distinct CDR3 sequences, approximately 26% of them seen just once. These receptors have no identified antigens. Sample: blood, either unsorted or a sorted T cell fraction (not recorded which). All receptors come from a male donor with ankylosing spondylitis.

The chain uses TRBV28 and TRBJ2-4, with D perhaps TRBD1 (7 bases). Germline V gene data show CDR1 as MDHEN and CDR2 as SYDVKM. V gave up 6 bases and J gave up 6 bases, with 12 bases separating them. The CDR3 extends over 13 amino acids. The CDR3 protein is CASSPGGGNIQYF. Here the CDR3 DNA reads TGTGCCAGCAGCCCAGGGGGAGGAAACATTCAGTACTTC.

J is TRBJ2-3 and V is TRBV9; 9 nucleotides line up with TRBD1. Trimming took 3 bases from V and 6 from J; bases not matched to a gene: 8. CDR3 length equals 15 residues. Germline CDR1 reads SGDLS; CDR2 reads YYNGEE. The chain's CDR3 is CASSAGTGWRDTQYF. For the CDR3, the DNA is TGTGCCAGCAGCGCCGGGACAGGGTGGAGGGATACGCAGTATTTT.

The V call is TRBV5-1, the J call TRBJ2-1; D may be TRBD2 (5 bases). The CDR3 consists of 16 residues. V gave up 5 bases and J gave up 0 bases, with 15 bases separating them. Germline V gene sequence: CDR1 SGHRS, CDR2 YFSETQ. The CDR3 coding sequence is TGCGCCAGCAGGGCGATGGAGCGGAGCTCCTACAATGAGCAGTTCTTC. This codes for CASRAMERSSYNEQFF. Supplemented by reference TRBV5-1 and TRBJ2-1, the full variable domain reads KAGVTQTPRYLIKTRGQQVTLSCSPISGHRSVSWYQQTPGQGLQFLFEYFSETQRNKGNFPGRFSGRQFSNSRSEMNVSTLELGDSALYLCASRAMERSSYNEQFFGPGTRLTVL.

In this sample, this clonotype turned up a few times. This chain connects TRBV5-1 to TRBJ1-3; perhaps TRBD1 as D (5 bases). Germline V CDR1 and CDR2: SGHRS, YFSETQ. V lost 0 bases, J lost 0 bases, and 7 bases lay in between. The CDR3 loop spans 15 amino acids. CDR3 nucleotide sequence: TGCGCCAGCAGCTTGGACAGGCTCTCTGGAAACACCATATATTTT. It specifies CASSLDRLSGNTIYF.

This chain links TRBV13 with TRBJ2-1; TRBD2 matches 8 bases. The length of the CDR3 is 14 residues. Germline-derived CDR1 and CDR2 are PRHDT and FYEKMQ (reference sequence). The V segment lost 2 bases and the J segment 9 bases; nucleotides outside the gene matches: 6. As DNA, the CDR3 is TGTGCCAGCAGCTTACGGGAGGGCCGTCCTGAGCAGTTCTTC. Protein sequence: CASSLREGRPEQFF. The complete variable domain, with remaining parts taken from reference TRBV13 and TRBJ2-1, reads AAGVIQSPRHLIKEKRETATLKCYPIPRHDTVYWYQQGPGQDPQFLISFYEKMQSDKGSIPDRFSAQQFSDYHSELNMSSLELGDSALYFCASSLREGRPEQFFGPGTRLTVL.

J is TRBJ2-1 and V is TRBV25-1; 9 bases are shared with TRBD1. CDR3 length equals 16 residues. V shed 1 base and J 4 bases; nucleotides not matched to a gene: 5. CDR1 MGHDK and CDR2 SYGVNS come from the germline V gene. CDR3 nucleotide sequence: TGTGCCAGCAGTGAATTAAAGGGACAGGGTTACAATGAGCAGTTCTTC. This gives the protein CASSELKGQGYNEQFF. The full variable domain, rest sourced from reference TRBV25-1 and TRBJ2-1, is EADIYQTPRYLVIGTGKKITLECSQTMGHDKMYWYQQDPGMELHLIHYSYGVNSTEKGDLSSESTVSRIRTEHFPLTLESARPSHTSQYLCASSELKGQGYNEQFFGPGTRLTVL.

The chain has TRBV18 and TRBJ2-5, with 8 bases that match TRBD2. This CDR3 is built from 14 residues. V lost 3 bases to trimming and J lost 5 bases; unmatched junction nucleotides: 5. Germline CDR1 is KGHSH and CDR2 is LQKENI. CDR3 sequence (DNA): TGTGCCAGCTCACCCCGGAGACTAGCGGAGACCCAGTACTTC. Its protein product is CASSPRRLAETQYF.

This chain uses TRBV3-1 with TRBJ1-2; D call uncertain. The germline CDR1 and CDR2 sequences are LGHDT and YNNKEL (reference sequence). V lost 4 bases to trimming and J lost 7 bases, with 7 bases between them. The CDR3 covers 11 residues. CDR3 sequence reads: CASSREGGYTF. The CDR3 nucleotides are TGTGCCAGCAGCCGCGAGGGTGGCTACACCTTC.

This chain uses TRBV5-6 with TRBJ1-1; 7 nucleotides agree with TRBD1. V lost 0 bases to trimming and J lost 7 bases; unmatched junction nucleotides: 9. There are 15 residues in the CDR3. CDR1 is SGHDT, CDR2 YYEEEE, per germline. DNA of the CDR3: TGTGCCAGCAGCTTGGTGTGGGCAGGGGGAAGTGAAGCTTTCTTT. It codes for CASSLVWAGGSEAFF.

This clonotype has a handful of counts. The J gene is TRBJ2-3, the V gene TRBV29-1, with D perhaps given as TRBD1 or TRBD2 (5 bases each). The CDR3 contains 13 residues. Germline-derived CDR1 and CDR2 are SQVTM and ANQGSEA. Trimming removed 7 bases at V and 5 bases at J, with 16 bases between. The CDR3 sequence is CSAHRDGVDTQYF. CDR3 nucleotides: TGCAGCGCCCACCGGGACGGAGTAGATACGCAGTATTTT.

The CDR3 here is CASSLWGDEQFF. The CDR3, as DNA: TGTGCCAGCAGTTTATGGGGGGATGAGCAGTTCTTC. This chain uses TRBV12-3 or TRBV12-4 with TRBJ2-1; the D gene is possibly TRBD2 (6 bases). Trimming cost V 2 bases and J 8 bases, with 7 bases left between them. The CDR3 has 12 amino acids.

In this sample, this clonotype turned up many times. The chain is built from TRBV29-1 and TRBJ1-1; D unclear. V was shortened by 6 bases and J by 1 base, with 12 bases between the two germline ends. The germline V gene has CDR1 SQVTM and CDR2 ANQGSEA. The CDR3 is 13 amino acids. The DNA for the CDR3 is TGCAGCGTCCAAGTCTTATCGAACACTGAAGCTTTCTTT. This sequence encodes CSVQVLSNTEAFF.

The table lists this clonotype with a few counts. The chain combines TRBV29-1 with TRBJ1-1, with no clear D. CDR1 and CDR2 (germline): SQVTM, ANQGSEA. V lost 6 bases and J 3 bases, leaving 14 bases between the germline ends. This CDR3 region has 13 residues. The CDR3: CSVIEVLDTEAFF. The CDR3 coding sequence is TGCAGCGTCATAGAGGTATTGGACACTGAAGCTTTCTTT.

The rearrangement joins TRBV18 to TRBJ2-1; TRBD2 aligns across 10 bases. CDR1 KGHSH and CDR2 LQKENI come from the germline V gene. This CDR3 is 15 amino acids long. Trimming removed 3 bases from V and 9 bases from J; junction bases left unmatched: 8. CDR3 sequence reads: CASSPGLAGASEQFF. For the CDR3, the DNA is TGTGCCAGCTCACCTGGTCTAGCGGGAGCAAGTGAGCAGTTCTTC. The whole variable domain, remainder taken from reference TRBV18 and TRBJ2-1, is NAGVMQNPRHLVRRRGQEARLRCSPMKGHSHVYWYRQLPEEGLKFMVYLQKENIIDESGMPKERFSAEFPKEGPSILRIQQVVRGDSAAYFCASSPGLAGASEQFFGPGTRLTVL.

This clonotype was detected only a few times. The chain couples TRBV29-1 to TRBJ1-1, with unresolved D. CDR1 SQVTM and CDR2 ANQGSEA come from the germline V gene. CDR3 length: 11 amino acids. Trimming left V 7 bases short and J 2 bases short, with 8 bases between. As DNA, the CDR3 is TGCAGCGGGTCTTATAACACTGAAGCTTTCTTT. It specifies CSGSYNTEAFF.

The chain uses TRBV29-1 and TRBJ1-2; TRBD1 matches at 10 bases. The V and J ends lost 7 bases and 8 bases, in that order; junction bases with no gene match: 7. This CDR3 has 12 amino acids. Germline lookup yields CDR1 SQVTM and CDR2 ANQGSEA. The CDR3 coding sequence is TGCAGCGCGTTGGGACAGGGGTACGGCTACACCTTC. Protein sequence: CSALGQGYGYTF.

The genes are TRBV7-2 and TRBJ2-5; 7 nucleotides align to TRBD2. Per germline, CDR1 SGHTA and CDR2 FQGNSA. CDR3 length equals 12 residues. V shed 6 bases, J shed 4 bases, and the junction held 2 bases outside the gene matches. The CDR3 spells CASRGTTETQYF. In nucleotides, the CDR3 is TGTGCCAGCAGGGGGACTACAGAGACCCAGTACTTC.

This clonotype occurred a few times. The chain has TRBV12-3 or TRBV12-4 and TRBJ2-1, with D unresolved. The V gene lost 5 bases and the J gene lost 0 bases, with 11 bases spanning the gap. The CDR3 is 15 residues long. The CDR3 region is CASSLTVPSYNEQFF. The CDR3, as DNA: TGTGCCAGCAGTCTGACTGTCCCCTCCTACAATGAGCAGTTCTTC.

The rearrangement links TRBV7-2 to TRBJ1-2, with unresolved D. CDR3 length equals 13 residues. V lost 5 bases and J 7 bases, leaving 14 bases between the germline ends. Germline V gives CDR1 SGHTA, CDR2 FQGNSA. The chain's CDR3 is CASSRDGVGGYTF. CDR3 bases: TGTGCCAGCAGCCGAGACGGTGTAGGTGGCTACACCTTC.

The V call is TRBV5-1, the J call TRBJ2-2; TRBD2 aligns across 11 bases. Germline V gene data show CDR1 as SGHRS and CDR2 as YFSETQ. The CDR3 extends over 17 amino acids. Unmatched junction bases numbered 5, after V lost 4 bases and J lost 0 bases. DNA for the CDR3: TGCGCCAGCAGCCTCGTAGCGGGAGGGCCGAACACCGGGGAGCTGTTTTTT. Its protein is CASSLVAGGPNTGELFF.

This clonotype was counted between two and nine times. This chain links TRBV24-1 with TRBJ2-1; D not resolved. Germline values: CDR1 KGHDR, CDR2 SFDVKD. Trimming took off 3 bases at V and 7 bases at J, with 12 bases between the two ends. CDR3 size: 14 residues. DNA for the CDR3: TGTGCCACCAGTGATAGCTTATCGTTGAATGAGCAGTTCTTC. It yields the protein CATSDSLSLNEQFF.